This T cell receptor (beta chain) was obtained from a study of cytomegalovirus exposure and HLA in healthy donors. Study outcomes and limitations: The productive fraction for most TCR beta V segments was about 90% or about 30% in an earlier analysis. The dataset shows that most TCR sequences were rare, while some public TCRs occurred in many donors. Presence/absence analyses assumed roughly uniform sequencing depth across donors, which may not hold.

Concerning this clone: Its antigen is unidentified.

V was shortened by 3 bases and J by 4 bases, with 9 bases between the two germline ends. This CDR3 has 13 residues. Germline V gene data show CDR1 as MNHEY and CDR2 as SMNVEV (reference sequence). Primers: 60 Vbeta forward and 13 Jbeta reverse. Method: immunoSEQ multiplex PCR; TCRdb's copy keeps in-frame clones and lacks some. In the table there are roughly 160,000 clones, around 86% of which are singletons. This chain uses TRBV27 with TRBJ1-1; D is unresolved. Sequenced input: PBMCs. The sequence derives from a male donor in good health and CMV-seronegative. The CDR3 nucleotides are TGTGCCAGCAGTTTGCGGTACGCCACTGAAGCTTTCTTT. It translates to CASSLRYATEAFF.